This TCR beta chain is from a study of control samples from healthy donors and cancer patients. Measured with immunoSEQ multiplex PCR; TCRdb has only the in-frame clones, and not every one. Among fewer than 150,000 clones listed, about 89% were seen once. Germline CDR1 SGHAT, CDR2 FQNNGV. The trim removed 1 base at V and 8 bases at J, leaving 6 bases unmatched. This CDR3 contains 15 residues. The material sequenced was blood. The rearrangement joins TRBV11-2 to TRBJ1-4; 8 nucleotides match TRBD1. The TCR originated in a young woman in good health. This CDR3 is CASSLGTGTQEKLFF. Written as DNA, the CDR3 is TGTGCCAGCAGCTTAGGGACAGGGACCCAAGAAAAACTGTTTTTT.